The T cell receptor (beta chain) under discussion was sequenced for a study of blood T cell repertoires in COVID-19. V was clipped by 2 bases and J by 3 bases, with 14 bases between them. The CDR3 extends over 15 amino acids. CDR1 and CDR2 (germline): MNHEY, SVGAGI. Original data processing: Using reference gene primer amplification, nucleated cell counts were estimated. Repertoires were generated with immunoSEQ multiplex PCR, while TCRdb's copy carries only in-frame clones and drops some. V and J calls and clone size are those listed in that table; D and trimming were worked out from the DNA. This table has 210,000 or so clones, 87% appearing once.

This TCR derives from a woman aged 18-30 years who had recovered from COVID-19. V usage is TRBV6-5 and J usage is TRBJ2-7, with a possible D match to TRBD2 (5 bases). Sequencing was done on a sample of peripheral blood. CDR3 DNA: TGTGCCAGCAGTTACGGGCACCATGGGAGCTACGAGCAGTACTTC. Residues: CASSYGHHGSYEQYF.